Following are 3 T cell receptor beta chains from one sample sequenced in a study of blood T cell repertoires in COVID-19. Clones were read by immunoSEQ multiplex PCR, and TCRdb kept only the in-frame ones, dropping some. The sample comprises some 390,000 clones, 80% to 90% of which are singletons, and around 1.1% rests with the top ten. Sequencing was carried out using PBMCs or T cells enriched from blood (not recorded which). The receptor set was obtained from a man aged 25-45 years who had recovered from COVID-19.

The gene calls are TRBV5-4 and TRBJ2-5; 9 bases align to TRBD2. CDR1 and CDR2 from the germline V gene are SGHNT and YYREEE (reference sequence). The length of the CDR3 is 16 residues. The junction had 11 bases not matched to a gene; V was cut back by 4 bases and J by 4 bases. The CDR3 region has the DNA TGTGCCAGCAGCCCCCTGATAGCGGGAGTGGGAGAGACCCAGTACTTC. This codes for CASSPLIAGVGETQYF.

The CDR3 sequence is CATSDPLTGMDADTQYF. CDR3 DNA sequence: TGTGCCACCAGTGATCCCCTGACAGGGATGGACGCAGATACGCAGTATTTT. V and J are TRBV24-1 and TRBJ2-3; 7 bases line up with TRBD1. This CDR3 contains 17 residues. V was clipped by 3 bases and J by 4 bases; unmatched bases: 12. Per the germline V gene, CDR1 is KGHDR and CDR2 is SFDVKD.

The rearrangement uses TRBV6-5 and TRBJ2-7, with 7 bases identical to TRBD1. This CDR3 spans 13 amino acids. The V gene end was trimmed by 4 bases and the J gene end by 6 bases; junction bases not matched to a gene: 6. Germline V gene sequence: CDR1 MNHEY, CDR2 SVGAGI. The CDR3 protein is CASSSQQGLEQYF. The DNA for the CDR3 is TGTGCCAGCAGTTCCCAACAGGGGCTCGAGCAGTACTTC.